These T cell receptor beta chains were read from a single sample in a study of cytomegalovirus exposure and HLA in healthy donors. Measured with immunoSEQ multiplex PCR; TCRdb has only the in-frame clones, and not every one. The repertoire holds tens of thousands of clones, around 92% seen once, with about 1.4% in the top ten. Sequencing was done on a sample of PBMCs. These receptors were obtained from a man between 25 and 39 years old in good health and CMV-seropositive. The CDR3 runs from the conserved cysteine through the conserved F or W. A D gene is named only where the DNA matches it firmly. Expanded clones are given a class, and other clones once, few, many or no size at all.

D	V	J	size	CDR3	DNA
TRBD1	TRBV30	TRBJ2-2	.	CAWRARWTGGSGELFF	TGTGCCTGGAGGGCCAGATGGACAGGGGGCTCCGGGGAGCTGTTTTTT
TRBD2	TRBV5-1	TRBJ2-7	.	CASSLGSSGIPYEQYF	TGCGCCAGCAGCTTGGGATCCAGCGGGATCCCCTACGAGCAGTACTTC
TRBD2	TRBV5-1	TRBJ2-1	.	CASSSASGSPGNEQFF	TGCGCCAGCAGCTCAGCCAGCGGGAGTCCAGGCAATGAGCAGTTCTTC
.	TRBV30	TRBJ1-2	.	CAWSAGGTNYGYTF	TGTGCCTGGAGTGCGGGGGGAACTAACTATGGCTACACCTTC
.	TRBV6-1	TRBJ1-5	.	CASSEAVGSPGMDQPQHF	TGTGCCAGCAGTGAAGCGGTGGGGTCTCCGGGGATGGATCAGCCCCAGCATTTT
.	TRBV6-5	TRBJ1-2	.	CASSINRESYTF	TGTGCCAGCAGCATTAACAGGGAAAGCTACACCTTC
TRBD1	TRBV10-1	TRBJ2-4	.	CAGTGRTIQYF	TGCGCTGGGACAGGGAGGACCATTCAGTACTTC
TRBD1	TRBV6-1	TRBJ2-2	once	CASSGLTGPGELFF	TGTGCCAGCAGTGGACTGACAGGGCCCGGGGAGCTGTTTTTT
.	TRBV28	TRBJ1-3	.	CASSTGSGNTIYF	TGTGCCAGCAGTACAGGATCTGGAAACACCATATATTTT
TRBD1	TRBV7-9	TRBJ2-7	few	CASSRRTGDYEQYF	TGCGCCAGCAGCCGGAGGACAGGGGACTACGAGCAGTACTTC
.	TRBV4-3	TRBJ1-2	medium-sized	CASSQEIQGNYGYTF	TGCGCCAGCAGCCAGGAAATTCAGGGAAACTATGGCTACACCTTC
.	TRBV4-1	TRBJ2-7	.	CASSQESAYEQYF	TGTGCCAGCAGCCAAGAATCCGCCTACGAGCAGTACTTC
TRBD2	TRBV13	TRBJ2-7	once	CASSSSSGRVYEQYF	TGTGCCAGCAGCTCTAGTAGCGGGAGGGTTTACGAGCAGTACTTC
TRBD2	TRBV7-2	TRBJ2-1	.	CASRTSGYNEQFF	TGTGCCAGCAGGACTAGCGGGTACAATGAGCAGTTCTTC
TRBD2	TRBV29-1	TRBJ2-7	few	CSVQAAGGGEQYF	TGCAGCGTTCAAGCAGCGGGAGGGGGTGAGCAGTACTTC
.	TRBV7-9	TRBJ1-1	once	CASSYLVAGYTEAFF	TGTGCCAGCAGCTACCTGGTGGCCGGGTACACTGAAGCTTTCTTT
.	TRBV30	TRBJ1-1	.	CAWSVTRLTEAFF	TGTGCCTGGAGTGTAACCAGGCTCACTGAAGCTTTCTTT
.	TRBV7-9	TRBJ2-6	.	CASSLSGSGANVLTF	TGTGCCAGCAGCTTATCCGGCTCTGGGGCCAACGTCCTGACTTTC
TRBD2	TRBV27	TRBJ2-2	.	CASSFFDRTSANTGELFF	TGTGCCAGCAGTTTTTTTGACCGGACTAGCGCGAACACCGGGGAGCTGTTTTTT
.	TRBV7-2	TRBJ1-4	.	CASSLVGGREIEKLFF	TGTGCCAGCAGCTTAGTTGGGGGGCGGGAGATTGAAAAACTGTTTTTT
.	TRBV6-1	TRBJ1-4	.	CASSEAYQATGRDEKLFF	TGTGCCAGCAGTGAAGCGTATCAGGCGACGGGGAGGGATGAAAAACTGTTTTTT
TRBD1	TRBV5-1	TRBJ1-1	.	CASSLGGGQGRTEAFF	TGCGCCAGCAGCTTGGGGGGTGGACAGGGTAGGACTGAAGCTTTCTTT
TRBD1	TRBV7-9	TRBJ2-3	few	CASSMGQGKFDTQYF	TGTGCCAGCAGCATGGGACAGGGGAAATTCGATACGCAGTATTTT
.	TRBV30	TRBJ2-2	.	CAWSKGLVVSGELFF	TGTGCCTGGAGTAAGGGGCTAGTTGTATCCGGGGAGCTGTTTTTT
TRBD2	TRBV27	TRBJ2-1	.	CASSPWGGENEQFF	TGTGCCAGCAGTCCGTGGGGGGGGGAGAATGAGCAGTTCTTC
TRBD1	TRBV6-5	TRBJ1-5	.	CASSVTGGNQPQHF	TGTGCCAGCAGTGTGACAGGGGGCAATCAGCCCCAGCATTTT
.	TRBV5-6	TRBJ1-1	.	CASSPDNDNTEAFF	TGTGCCAGCAGCCCGGACAATGATAACACTGAAGCTTTCTTT
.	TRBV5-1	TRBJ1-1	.	CASSWGLTGADTEAFF	TGCGCCAGCAGCTGGGGGCTGACAGGAGCGGACACTGAAGCTTTCTTT
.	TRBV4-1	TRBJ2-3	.	CASSRRALPDTQYF	TGCGCCAGCAGCCGCAGGGCCCTCCCAGATACGCAGTATTTT
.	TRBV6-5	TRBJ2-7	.	CASSRSGEEQYF	TGTGCCAGCAGCCGTTCGGGGGAAGAGCAGTACTTC
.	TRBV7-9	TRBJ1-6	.	CASSPRAGVNSPLHF	TGTGCCAGCAGCCCACGGGCGGGGGTTAATTCACCCCTCCACTTT
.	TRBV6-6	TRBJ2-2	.	CASTEQENTGELFF	TGTGCCAGCACCGAGCAGGAGAACACCGGGGAGCTGTTTTTT
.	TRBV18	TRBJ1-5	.	CASRLTQGGQPQHF	TGTGCCAGTCGCCTTACCCAGGGTGGTCAGCCCCAGCATTTT
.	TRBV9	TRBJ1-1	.	CASSVAGYTEAFF	TGTGCCAGCAGCGTCGCGGGATACACTGAAGCTTTCTTT
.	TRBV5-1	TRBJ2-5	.	CASSLRTMEIEETQYF	TGCGCCAGCAGCCTACGGACAATGGAGATTGAGGAGACCCAGTACTTC
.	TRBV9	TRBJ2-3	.	CASSVVQVLTSTDTQYF	TGTGCCAGCAGCGTAGTTCAGGTGCTTACCAGCACAGATACGCAGTATTTT
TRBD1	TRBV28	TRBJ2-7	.	CASTPRTGHEQYF	TGTGCCAGCACTCCTCGGACAGGGCACGAGCAGTACTTC
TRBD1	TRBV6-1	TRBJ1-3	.	CASRRTGERNTIYF	TGTGCCAGCAGGAGGACAGGGGAAAGAAACACCATATATTTT
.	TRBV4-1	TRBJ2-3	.	CASSQLLALRTDTQYF	TGCGCCAGCAGCCAACTACTAGCTCTGAGGACAGATACGCAGTATTTT
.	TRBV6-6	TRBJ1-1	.	CASSPHRVEAFF	TGTGCCAGCAGTCCCCACAGGGTGGAGGCTTTCTTT
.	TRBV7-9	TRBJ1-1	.	CASSPLQRDTEAFF	TGTGCCAGCAGCCCGCTCCAGAGGGACACTGAAGCTTTCTTT
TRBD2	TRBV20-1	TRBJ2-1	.	CSARASGRVFF	TGCAGTGCTAGAGCTAGCGGGAGAGTGTTCTTC
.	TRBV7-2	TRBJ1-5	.	CASSLVSGENQPQHF	TGTGCCAGCAGCTTAGTTTCAGGGGAAAATCAGCCCCAGCATTTT
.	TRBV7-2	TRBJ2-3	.	CASSQPLPSTDTQYF	TGTGCCAGCAGCCAACCACTACCTAGCACAGATACGCAGTATTTT
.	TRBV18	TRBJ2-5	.	CASSPPPGETQYF	TGTGCCAGCTCACCACCCCCAGGGGAGACCCAGTACTTC
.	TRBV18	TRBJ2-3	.	CASSPRTRQSTDTQYF	TGTGCCAGCTCACCACGTACCCGACAGAGCACAGATACGCAGTATTTT
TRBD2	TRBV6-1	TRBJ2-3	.	CASSEQSGSADTQYF	TGTGCCAGCAGTGAACAGAGCGGGAGTGCAGATACGCAGTATTTT
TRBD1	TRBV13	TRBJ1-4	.	CASRRTSGQGGEKLFF	TGTGCCAGCAGACGAACTTCGGGACAGGGTGGGGAAAAACTGTTTTTT